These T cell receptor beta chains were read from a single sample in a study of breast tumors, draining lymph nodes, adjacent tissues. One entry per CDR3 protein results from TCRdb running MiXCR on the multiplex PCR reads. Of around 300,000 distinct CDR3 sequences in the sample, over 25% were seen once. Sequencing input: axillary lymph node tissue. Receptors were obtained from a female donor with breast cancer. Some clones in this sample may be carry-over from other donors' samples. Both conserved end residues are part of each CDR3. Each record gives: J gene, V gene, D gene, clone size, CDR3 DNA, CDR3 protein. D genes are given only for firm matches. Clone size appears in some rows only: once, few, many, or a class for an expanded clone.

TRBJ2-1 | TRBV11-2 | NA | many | TGTGCCAGCAGCTTAGACAGGGTCAATGAGCAGTTCTTC | CASSLDRVNEQFF
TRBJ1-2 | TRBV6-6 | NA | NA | TGTGCCAGCACTCGGGCAGGGTTAGACTATGGCTACACCTTC | CASTRAGLDYGYTF
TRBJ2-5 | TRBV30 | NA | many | TGTGCCTTGGGGGGGGGCGAGACCCAGTACTTC | CALGGGETQYF
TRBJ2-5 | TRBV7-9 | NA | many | TGTGCCAGCAGACCGTATAAGCTCCAAGAGACCCAGTACTTC | CASRPYKLQETQYF
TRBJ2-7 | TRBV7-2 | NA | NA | TGTGCCAGCAGCTCCTCACCCGGGCAGTACTTC | CASSSSPGQYF
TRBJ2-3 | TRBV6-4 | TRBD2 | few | TGTGCCACGTCCCCGGGCGGGAGGGAGTTGAATACGCAGTATTTT | CATSPGGRELNTQYF
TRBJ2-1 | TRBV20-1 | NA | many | TGCAGTGCTAGTCGTGGGAGTAATGAGCAGTTCTTC | CSASRGSNEQFF
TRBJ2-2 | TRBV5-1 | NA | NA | TGCGCCAGCAGCCCGGGACTCCGGGCCGGGGAGCTGTTTTTT | CASSPGLRAGELFF
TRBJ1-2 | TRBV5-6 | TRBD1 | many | TGTGCCAGCAGCGGGGGACAGAACTATGGCTACACCTTC | CASSGGQNYGYTF
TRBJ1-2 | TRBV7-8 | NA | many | TGTGCCAGCAGCCCCCTCGGGCTCCCATATGGCTACACCTTC | CASSPLGLPYGYTF
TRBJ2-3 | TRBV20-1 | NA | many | TGCAGTGCAAGGGACTTTAGGGGAGATACGCAGTATTTT | CSARDFRGDTQYF
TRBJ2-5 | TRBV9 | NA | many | TGTGCCAGCAGCGACGCCAGAGGAGAGACCCAGTACTTC | CASSDARGETQYF
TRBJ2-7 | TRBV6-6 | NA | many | TGTGCCAGCAGTCCCGCGCCGGAGTTCGAGCAGTACTTC | CASSPAPEFEQYF
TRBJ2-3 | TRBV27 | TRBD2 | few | TGTGCCAGCACGGTGGCGGGAGGGTACACAGATACGCAGTATTTT | CASTVAGGYTDTQYF
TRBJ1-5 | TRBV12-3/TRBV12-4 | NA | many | TGTGCCAGCAGTCCGGGACGCCAGGCTAATCAGCCCCAGCATTTT | CASSPGRQANQPQHF
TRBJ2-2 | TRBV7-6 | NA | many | TGTGCCAGCAGCTTAGAATGGACCGGGGAGCTGTTTTTT | CASSLEWTGELFF
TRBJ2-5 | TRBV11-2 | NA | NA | TGTGCCAGCAGCTTAGTACGGGGCTCCCAAGAGACCCAGTACTTC | CASSLVRGSQETQYF
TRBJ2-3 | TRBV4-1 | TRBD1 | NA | TGCGCCAGCAGCCAAGTAAGTGGACAGGGTACCACAGATACGCAGTATTTT | CASSQVSGQGTTDTQYF
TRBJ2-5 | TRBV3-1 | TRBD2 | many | TGTGCCGCCGGGGAGGTGTATAGCGGGAGAAAGACCCAGTACTTC | CAAGEVYSGRKTQYF
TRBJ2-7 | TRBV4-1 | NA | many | TGCGCCAGCAGCCAAGATCAAGCGGGACAAAAAACTATCTCCTACGAGCAGTACTTC | CASSQDQAGQKTISYEQYF
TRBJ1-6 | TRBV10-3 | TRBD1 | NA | TGTGCCATCAAGACAGGGTCAGGTAAAAGATCACCCCTCCACTTT | CAIKTGSGKRSPLHF
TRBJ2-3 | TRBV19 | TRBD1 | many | TGTGCCAGTAGCCCGGACAGGGTAGATACGCAGTATTTT | CASSPDRVDTQYF
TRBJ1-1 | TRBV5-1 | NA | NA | TGCGCCAGCAGCCCACTAGGGGAGCAAGTAGGCACTGAAGCTTTCTTT | CASSPLGEQVGTEAFF
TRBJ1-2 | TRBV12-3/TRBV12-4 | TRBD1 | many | TGTGCCAGCAGTGTCAGGGGGCGTGGTGGCTACACCTTC | CASSVRGRGGYTF
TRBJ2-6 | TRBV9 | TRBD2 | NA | TGTGCCAGCAGCGTAGCCGGAAGCGGGAGGGCCAACGTCCTGACTTTC | CASSVAGSGRANVLTF
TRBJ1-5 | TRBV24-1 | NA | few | TGTGCCACCAGTGGTCCCAATCAACCCCAGCATTTT | CATSGPNQPQHF
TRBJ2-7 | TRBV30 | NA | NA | TGTGCCTGGAGTCGAGAAGTGGATTACGAGCAGTGCTTC | CAWSREVDYEQCF
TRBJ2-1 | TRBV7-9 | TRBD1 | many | TGTGCCAGCAGCACAGGGGGGCTGAATGAGCAGTTCTTC | CASSTGGLNEQFF
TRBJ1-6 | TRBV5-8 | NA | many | TGTGCCAGCAGCTGGGACGGTACTTCACCCCTCCACTTT | CASSWDGTSPLHF
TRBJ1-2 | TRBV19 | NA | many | TGTGCCAGTAGTATGCGGGGGGCGAGTGAGGGCTACACCTTC | CASSMRGASEGYTF
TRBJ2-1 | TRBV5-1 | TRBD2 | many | TGCGCCAGCAGCGTTAGCGGGAGGGTAACGGCCTACAATGAGCAGTTCTTC | CASSVSGRVTAYNEQFF
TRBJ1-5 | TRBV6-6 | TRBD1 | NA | TGTGCCAGCAACGACAGGGGAGATCAGCCCCAGCATTTT | CASNDRGDQPQHF
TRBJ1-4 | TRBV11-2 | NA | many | TGTGCCAGCAGCTCCCGGGACACTGTTAATGAAAAACTGTTTTTT | CASSSRDTVNEKLFF
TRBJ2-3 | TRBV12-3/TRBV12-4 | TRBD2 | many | TGTGCCAGCAGTTTGCGGGAGACAGATACGCAGTATTTT | CASSLRETDTQYF
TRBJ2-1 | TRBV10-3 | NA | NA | NA | CAICSASGRAYNEQFF
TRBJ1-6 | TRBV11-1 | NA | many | TGTGCCAGCGGTCCAGGAAATTCACCCCTCCACTTT | CASGPGNSPLHF
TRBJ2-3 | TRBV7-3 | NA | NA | TGTGCCAGCAGCTTAATAGCTGGCACAGATACGCAGTATTTT | CASSLIAGTDTQYF
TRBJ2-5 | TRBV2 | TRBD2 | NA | TGTGCCAGCATGGGGACTAGCGGGAGGGCCGAGACCCAGTACTTC | CASMGTSGRAETQYF
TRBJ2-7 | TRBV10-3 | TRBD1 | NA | TGTACCATCAGTACCGGGACAGGGTCCGGCTCCTACGAGCAGTACTTT | CTISTGTGSGSYEQYF
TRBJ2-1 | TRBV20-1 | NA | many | TGCAGTGCTAGGGGTCTCAATGAGCAGTTCTTC | CSARGLNEQFF
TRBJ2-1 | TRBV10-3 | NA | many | TGTGCCAGCCATTTAGAGTTACGGTATGAGCAGTTCTTC | CASHLELRYEQFF
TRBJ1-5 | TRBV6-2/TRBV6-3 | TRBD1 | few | TGTGCCAGCAGTCCACCTAGGGGGCTCCAGACCAATCAGCCCCAGCATTTT | CASSPPRGLQTNQPQHF